Sequencing of this TCR beta chain was carried out in a study of T cells in Graves' hyperthyroidism and ophthalmopathy. Calling Graves' hyperthyroidism stable meant ophthalmopathy did not progress within 18 months. From RNA transcripts, TCR beta CDR3 regions were amplified. When the TCR CDR3 underwent first-round RT-PCR, the HTBI primer set was used. TCRdb itself ran the multiplex PCR reads through MiXCR, one entry per CDR3 protein. The sample yields 650,000 to 750,000 distinct CDR3 sequences, less than 15% seen once. This clonotype occurred a few times. Its antigen remains unknown. The study's findings and limits: Also found in blood were most expanded thyroid clonotypes above 0.001. Ophthalmopathy was model-predicted a median approximately six months pre-onset.

Trimming at V came to 4 bases and at J to 5 bases, leaving 12 bases not matched to a gene. The CDR3 has 17 residues. This sequence originates from a woman younger than 30 with Graves' hyperthyroidism. The chain is built from TRBV12-3 or TRBV12-4 and TRBJ2-1; 9 nucleotides match TRBD2. Sample: blood. The CDR3 sequence: CASSSGGRVFPDNEQFF. DNA of the CDR3: TGTGCCAGCAGTTCTGGCGGGAGGGTCTTTCCGGACAATGAGCAGTTCTTC.